Presented here are 13 T cell receptor beta chains from one specimen sequenced in a study of Ad26.COV2.S vaccination and SARS-CoV-2 variants. Clones were read by immunoSEQ multiplex PCR, and TCRdb kept only the in-frame ones, dropping some. The sample holds about 390,000 clones, roughly nine tenths seen once. As for treatment: some 20 received Ad26.COV2.S at low or high dose, single or two shots; roughly five received placebo; per-sample allocation not given. Sample collection was performed on day 63 after the first vaccine or placebo injection. This specimen consisted of peripheral blood, obtained in a trial of Ad26.COV2.S vaccine versus placebo. The receptors here all came from a person aged 18 to 59 who received the Ad26.COV2.S COVID-19 vaccine or a placebo.

This chain connects TRBV19 to TRBJ1-1, with a tentative D call TRBD1 (6 bases). Germline CDR1 is LNHDA and CDR2 is SQIVND (reference sequence). V dropped 10 bases and J dropped 0 bases, with 15 bases sitting between them. The CDR3 runs 14 residues. CDR3 sequence (DNA): TGTGCCACCAATACCAGGGGAATGAACACTGAAGCTTTCTTT. Translating it yields CATNTRGMNTEAFF.

The V gene is TRBV15, the J gene TRBJ1-1; the match to TRBD1 covers 7 bases. V was clipped by 4 bases and J by 6 bases; unmatched bases: 8. Germline V gives CDR1 LNHNV, CDR2 YYDKDF (reference sequence). The CDR3 is 14 amino acids. The CDR3 nucleotides are TGTGCCACCAGCACCGACAGGGTTTACTCTGAAGCTTTCTTT. This translates into CATSTDRVYSEAFF.

V is TRBV7-8 and J is TRBJ1-4; TRBD1 agrees at 7 bases. CDR1 is SGHVS and CDR2 is FQNEAQ in the germline V gene. The CDR3 has 14 amino acids. The V and J ends lost 5 bases and 7 bases, in that order; junction bases with no gene match: 7. CDR3 DNA sequence: TGTGCCAGCAGCGAGACAGGGTTCGGTGAAAAACTGTTTTTT. This gives the protein CASSETGFGEKLFF.

In its sample, this clone was seen once. The chain employs TRBV6-5 and TRBJ1-5, with a possible D match to TRBD1 (5 bases). The CDR3 has 15 amino acids. Trimming removed 6 bases from V and 4 bases from J, with 16 bases in between. In germline, CDR1 is MNHEY, CDR2 SVGAGI. CDR3 bases: TGTGCCAGCAGCTTATCGGGGGACCAGAATCAGCCCCAGCATTTT. This encodes CASSLSGDQNQPQHF.

J is TRBJ2-5 and V is TRBV7-6; possibly TRBD2 for D (6 bases). V was trimmed by 5 bases and J by 2 bases, leaving 18 bases between them. Germline CDR1 and CDR2: SGHVS and FNYEAQ. The CDR3 loop spans 16 amino acids. In nucleotides, the CDR3 is TGTGCCAGCAGCGCCCAGTTGGGGAGGAATCAAGAGACCCAGTACTTC. Its protein product is CASSAQLGRNQETQYF. The full variable domain, in which reference TRBV7-6 and TRBJ2-5 provide the parts outside the CDR3, is GAGVSQSPRYKVTKRGQDVALRCDPISGHVSLYWYRQALGQGPEFLTYFNYEAQQDKSGLPNDRFSAERPEGSISTLTIQRTEQRDSAMYRCASSAQLGRNQETQYFGPGTRLLVL.

This clone showed up just once. The V and J genes are TRBV7-8 and TRBJ1-4, with D perhaps TRBD1 (5 bases). Germline loops: CDR1 SGHVS, CDR2 FQNEAQ. This CDR3 is built from 12 residues. V was shortened by 5 bases and J by 11 bases, with 12 bases between the two germline ends. CDR3 bases: TGTGCCAGCAGCAACCGGGACGTTAAACTGTTTTTT. This translates into CASSNRDVKLFF. The full variable domain, rest sourced from reference TRBV7-8 and TRBJ1-4, is GAGVSQSPRYKVAKRGQDVALRCDPISGHVSLFWYQQALGQGPEFLTYFQNEAQLDKSGLPSDRFFAERPEGSVSTLKIQRTQQEDSAVYLCASSNRDVKLFFGSGTQLSVL.

Points on this clone: Other DNA sequences in this specimen translate into the identical CDR3. The rearrangement uses TRBV6-1 and TRBJ2-7; D uncertain. This CDR3 is built from 13 residues. CDR1 is MNHNS and CDR2 is SASEGT in the germline V gene. Trimming took off 2 bases at V and 3 bases at J, with 8 bases between the two ends. CDR3 amino acids: CASSERYSYEQYF. As DNA, the CDR3 is TGTGCCAGCAGTGAACGGTATAGCTACGAGCAGTACTTC.

This clone was detected only once. The chain couples TRBV3-1 (or the pseudogene TRBV3-2) to TRBJ2-2; D may be TRBD1 (6 bases). The V gene's germline CDR1 is LGHDT and CDR2 YNNKEL (reference sequence). The V end lost 1 base, the J end lost 0 bases, and 9 bases lay between the germline ends. This CDR3 spans 16 amino acids. The CDR3 protein is CASSQAGHTNTGELFF. The CDR3 nucleotides are TGTGCCAGCAGCCAAGCGGGACATACGAACACCGGGGAGCTGTTTTTT.

The chain couples TRBV3-1 (or the pseudogene TRBV3-2) to TRBJ1-5; unclear D gene. The CDR3 consists of 15 residues. The V end was cut by 6 bases, the J end by 3 bases, with 15 bases between. Germline values: CDR1 LGHDT, CDR2 YNNKEL (reference sequence). In DNA, the CDR3 is TGTGCCAGCAGACCGAGAGGGTTCAACAATCAGCCCCAGCATTTT. Protein product: CASRPRGFNNQPQHF.

This chain connects TRBV7-9 to TRBJ1-2, with D tentatively TRBD1 (5 bases). CDR3 length: 14 amino acids. With 0 bases removed from V and 8 bases from J, the gap between germline ends came to 13 bases. Germline CDR1 SEHNR, CDR2 FQNEAQ (reference sequence). The CDR3 sequence: CASSLASGARGYTF. DNA of the CDR3: TGTGCCAGCAGCTTAGCTTCCGGGGCGCGGGGCTACACCTTC.

The chain is built from TRBV3-1 (or the pseudogene TRBV3-2) and TRBJ1-1, with TRBD1 as a possible D gene (5 bases). The ends were cut back, 8 bases at V and 9 bases at J, with 25 bases in the middle. Looked up from germline, CDR1 is LGHDT and CDR2 is YNNKEL (reference sequence). The length of the CDR3 is 15 residues. This chain's CDR3 is CASYKMGGERLKAFF. The CDR3 DNA follows: TGTGCCAGCTATAAAATGGGGGGTGAACGGCTGAAAGCTTTCTTT.

This clone was detected once. The CDR3, as DNA: TGTGCCAGCAGCCCGCGGGGGATGGGACGGCTAGTCGATACGCAGTATTTT. Its translation is CASSPRGMGRLVDTQYF. V usage is TRBV11-2 and J usage is TRBJ2-3; 7 bases are a match to TRBD2. The CDR3 covers 17 residues. Looked up from germline, CDR1 is SGHAT and CDR2 is FQNNGV. The V and J ends lost 5 bases and 6 bases, in that order; junction bases with no gene match: 17.

This chain joins TRBV24-1 and TRBJ1-1; tentatively, D is TRBD1 (5 bases). V was trimmed by 4 bases and J by 0 bases, leaving 11 bases between them. CDR3 length: 15 residues. Germline CDR1 and CDR2: KGHDR and SFDVKD. The CDR3 is CATSDAGTVNTEAFF. For the CDR3, the DNA is TGTGCCACCAGTGACGCCGGGACGGTGAACACTGAAGCTTTCTTT.